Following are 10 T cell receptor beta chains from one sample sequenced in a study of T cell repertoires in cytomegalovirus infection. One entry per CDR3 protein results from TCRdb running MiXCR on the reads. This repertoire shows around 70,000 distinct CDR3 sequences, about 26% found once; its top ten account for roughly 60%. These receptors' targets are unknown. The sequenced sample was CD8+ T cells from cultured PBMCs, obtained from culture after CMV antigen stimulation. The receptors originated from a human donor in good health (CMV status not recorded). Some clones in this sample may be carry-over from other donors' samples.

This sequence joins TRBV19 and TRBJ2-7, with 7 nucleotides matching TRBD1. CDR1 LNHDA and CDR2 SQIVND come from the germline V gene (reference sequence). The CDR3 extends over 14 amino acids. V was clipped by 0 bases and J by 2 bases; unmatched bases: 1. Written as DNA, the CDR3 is TGTGCCAGTAGTATAGAGGGGACAGCCTACGAGCAGTACTTC. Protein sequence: CASSIEGTAYEQYF.

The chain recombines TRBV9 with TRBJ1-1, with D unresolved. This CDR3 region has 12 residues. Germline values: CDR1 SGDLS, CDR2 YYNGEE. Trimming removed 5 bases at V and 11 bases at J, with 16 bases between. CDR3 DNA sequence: TGTGCCAGCAGGAGGGAGGGAGGATTGGCTTTCTTT. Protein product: CASRREGGLAFF.

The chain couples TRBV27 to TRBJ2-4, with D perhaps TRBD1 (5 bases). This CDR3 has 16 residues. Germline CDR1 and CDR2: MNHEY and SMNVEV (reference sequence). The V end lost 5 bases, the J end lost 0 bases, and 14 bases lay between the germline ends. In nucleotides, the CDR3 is TGTGCCAGCAGTAGGACAACTACTTTAGCCAAAAACATTCAGTACTTC. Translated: CASSRTTTLAKNIQYF.

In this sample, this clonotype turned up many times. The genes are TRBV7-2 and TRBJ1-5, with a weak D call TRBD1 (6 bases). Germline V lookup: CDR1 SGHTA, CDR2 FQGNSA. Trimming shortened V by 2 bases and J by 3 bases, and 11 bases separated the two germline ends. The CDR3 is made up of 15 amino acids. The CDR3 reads CASSLQGGFNQPQHF. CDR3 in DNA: TGTGCCAGCAGCTTACAAGGGGGTTTCAATCAGCCCCAGCATTTT.

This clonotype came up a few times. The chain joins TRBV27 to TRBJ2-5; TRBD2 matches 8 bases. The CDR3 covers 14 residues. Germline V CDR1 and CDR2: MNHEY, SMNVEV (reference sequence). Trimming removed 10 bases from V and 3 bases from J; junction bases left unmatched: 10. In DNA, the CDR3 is TGTGCCACCAGGGTGCTCGGGGGGGAAGAGACCCAGTACTTC. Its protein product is CATRVLGGEETQYF.

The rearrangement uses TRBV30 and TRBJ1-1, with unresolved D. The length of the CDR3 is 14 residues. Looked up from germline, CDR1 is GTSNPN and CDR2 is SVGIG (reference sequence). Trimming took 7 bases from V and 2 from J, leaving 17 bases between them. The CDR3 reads CAYEIWTVNTEAFF. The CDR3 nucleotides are TGTGCCTATGAGATTTGGACTGTCAACACTGAAGCTTTCTTT.

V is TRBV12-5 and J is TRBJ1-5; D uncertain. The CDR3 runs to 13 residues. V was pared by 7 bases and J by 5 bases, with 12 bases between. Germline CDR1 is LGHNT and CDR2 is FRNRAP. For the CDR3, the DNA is TGTGCTAGTGCGGGGTCTGTCTATCAGCCCCAGCATTTT. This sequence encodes CASAGSVYQPQHF.

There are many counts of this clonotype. The CDR3 nucleotides are TGTGCCAGCAGCCAAGTAGGAGTATCGTACCGCTCCTACGAGCAGTACTTC. The encoded protein is CASSQVGVSYRSYEQYF. The V and J genes are TRBV3-1 and TRBJ2-7; D not certain. Germline V gene sequence: CDR1 LGHDT, CDR2 YNNKEL (reference sequence). The CDR3 has 17 amino acids. Trimming removed 1 base from V and 0 bases from J, with 16 bases in between.

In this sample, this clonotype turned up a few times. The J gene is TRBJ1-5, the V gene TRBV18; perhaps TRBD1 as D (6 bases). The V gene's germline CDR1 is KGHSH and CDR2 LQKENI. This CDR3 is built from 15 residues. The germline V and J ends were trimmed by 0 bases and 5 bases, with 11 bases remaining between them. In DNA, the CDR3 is TGTGCCAGCTCACCACCAGGGGCAGGGGATCAGCCCCAGCATTTT. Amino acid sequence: CASSPPGAGDQPQHF.

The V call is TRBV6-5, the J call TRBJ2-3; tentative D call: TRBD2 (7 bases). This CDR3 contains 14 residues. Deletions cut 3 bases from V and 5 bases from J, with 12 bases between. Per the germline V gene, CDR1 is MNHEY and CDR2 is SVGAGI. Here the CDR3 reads CASSYGGGGDTQYF. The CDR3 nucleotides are TGTGCCAGCAGTTATGGAGGGGGGGGAGATACGCAGTATTTT.